The TCR beta chain described here comes from a study of T-cell memory formation after mild COVID-19. Turning to this clonotype: Its matching antigen is unknown.

After removal of 0 bases from V and 6 bases from J, the junction contained 9 bases not matched to a gene. Germline V CDR1 and CDR2: SGHRS, YFSETQ. The length of the CDR3 is 16 residues. 5'RACE with constant-segment primers yielded barcoded, UMI-tagged TCR alpha and TCR beta cDNA libraries. TCRdb reanalysed the 5' RACE reads using MiXCR and keeps one entry per CDR3 protein. The sample has 350,000 to 400,000 distinct CDR3 sequences; roughly 20% are singletons. Study findings and constraints: Day 15 to 85 contractors were CD4/CD8 balanced; later expanders leaned CD4+.

The source material was PBMCs or a T cell subset sorted from them (not recorded which). This receptor was taken from an adult woman who had mild COVID-19 (a few samples of this study predate the infection). Cell type and time point are not known. The chain recombines TRBV5-1 with TRBJ2-1; 7 bases match TRBD2. CDR3 in DNA: TGCGCCAGCAGCTTGGCCGGGGGGATCCTAGTCAATGAGCAGTTCTTC. It yields the protein CASSLAGGILVNEQFF. Filled out from reference TRBV5-1 and TRBJ2-1, the complete variable domain reads KAGVTQTPRYLIKTRGQQVTLSCSPISGHRSVSWYQQTPGQGLQFLFEYFSETQRNKGNFPGRFSGRQFSNSRSEMNVSTLELGDSALYLCASSLAGGILVNEQFFGPGTRLTVL.